Below, 25 T cell receptor beta chains from the same sample are listed, as sequenced in a study of cytomegalovirus exposure and HLA in healthy donors. Researchers ran the PCR with 60 Vbeta and 13 Jbeta primers. Libraries were prepared by immunoSEQ multiplex PCR; TCRdb keeps only in-frame clonotypes and omits some of them. Of some 91,000 clones in the sample, around nine tenths were seen once. The specimen was PBMCs. Every receptor here comes from a man aged 25-45 years in good health and CMV-seropositive.

The chain carries TRBV7-6 and TRBJ2-7, with a weak D call TRBD1 (6 bases). V lost 3 bases and J 3 bases, leaving 18 bases between the germline ends. CDR3 size: 16 residues. Germline V gene data show CDR1 as SGHVS and CDR2 as FNYEAQ. This chain's CDR3 is CASSLDSAPYNYEQYF. Here the CDR3 DNA reads TGTGCCAGCAGCTTGGACAGTGCTCCGTACAACTACGAGCAGTACTTC.

The V call is TRBV27, the J call TRBJ2-4; TRBD2 agrees at 11 bases. Per germline, CDR1 MNHEY and CDR2 SMNVEV (reference sequence). V dropped 6 bases and J dropped 2; count of bases not matched to a gene: 9. This CDR3 is 17 amino acids long. The CDR3 bases are TGTGCCAGCAGGCGGGGTAGCGGGAGGGTAACCAAAAACATTCAGTACTTC. It translates to CASRRGSGRVTKNIQYF.

The chain is built from TRBV29-1 and TRBJ1-4; no clear D. There are 13 residues in the CDR3. Per the germline V gene, CDR1 is SQVTM and CDR2 is ANQGSEA. Trimming left V 2 bases short and J 0 bases short, with 4 bases between. The CDR3 spells CSVERATNEKLFF. CDR3 bases: TGCAGCGTTGAAAGAGCAACTAATGAAAAACTGTTTTTT.

V gene TRBV5-4 combines with J gene TRBJ2-5; TRBD2 matches 10 bases. Germline V lookup: CDR1 SGHNT, CDR2 YYREEE (reference sequence). This CDR3 has 14 amino acids. Trimming removed 6 bases from V and 0 bases from J; junction bases left unmatched: 2. CDR3 amino acids: CASKREGHQETQYF. The CDR3 DNA follows: TGTGCCAGCAAGCGGGAGGGCCACCAAGAGACCCAGTACTTC.

The chain is built from TRBV28 and TRBJ2-4; D remains unclear. Per germline, CDR1 MDHEN and CDR2 SYDVKM. The CDR3 spans 14 residues. Trimming removed 3 bases from V and 8 bases from J, with 14 bases in between. CDR3 sequence: CASSFLGLQDIQYF. The CDR3 DNA reads TGTGCCAGCAGTTTTCTTGGGCTTCAGGACATTCAGTACTTC.

This clone was seen only once. The gene calls are TRBV29-1 and TRBJ2-3; D may be TRBD2 (5 bases). Germline CDR1 SQVTM, CDR2 ANQGSEA. This CDR3 comprises 13 residues. The V gene lost 4 bases and the J gene lost 6 bases, with 14 bases spanning the gap. The CDR3 coding sequence is TGCAGCGTTGGCGGCGGTACGGGGGATACGCAGTATTTT. This gives the protein CSVGGGTGDTQYF.

The gene calls are TRBV7-9 and TRBJ1-1; perhaps TRBD1 as D (6 bases). CDR1 is SEHNR and CDR2 is FQNEAQ in the germline V gene (reference sequence). The CDR3 covers 16 residues. Trimming cost V 4 bases and J 2 bases, with 17 bases left between them. The CDR3: CASSSTYDRSNTEAFF. DNA of the CDR3: TGTGCCAGCAGCTCAACCTACGACAGGAGTAACACTGAAGCTTTCTTT.

J is TRBJ2-1 and V is TRBV29-1; the match to TRBD2 covers 10 bases. The CDR3 totals 17 residues. Germline loops: CDR1 SQVTM, CDR2 ANQGSEA. After removal of 5 bases from V and 6 bases from J, the junction contained 16 bases not matched to a gene. The CDR3 nucleotides read TGCAGCGTTTCCGGGGGGCTAGCGGGAGATTTCGGCAATGAGCAGTTCTTC. Translating it yields CSVSGGLAGDFGNEQFF.

The V call is TRBV28, the J call TRBJ1-1; TRBD1 matches 7 bases. The CDR3 contains 13 residues. The V gene's germline CDR1 is MDHEN and CDR2 SYDVKM. V lost 4 bases and J lost 6; bases outside the gene matches: 5. CDR3 in amino acids: CASSYGTAAEAFF. The CDR3 DNA reads TGTGCCAGCAGTTACGGGACAGCCGCTGAAGCTTTCTTT.

The gene calls are TRBV7-9 and TRBJ1-5; tentatively, D is TRBD1 (6 bases). Germline-derived CDR1 and CDR2 are SEHNR and FQNEAQ (reference sequence). Trimming removed 4 bases at V and 7 bases at J, with 8 bases between. This CDR3 has 12 residues. The CDR3 loop is CASSYDRQPQHF. CDR3 bases: TGTGCCAGCAGCTACGACAGGCAGCCCCAGCATTTT.

The genes are TRBV30 and TRBJ2-1; no clear D. Per the germline V gene, CDR1 is GTSNPN and CDR2 is SVGIG (reference sequence). The CDR3 length is 13 residues. The V gene lost 4 bases and the J gene lost 14 bases, with 21 bases spanning the gap. CDR3 loop: CAWNLQEHPRKFF. CDR3 nucleotide sequence: TGTGCCTGGAACTTGCAGGAACATCCCCGAAAGTTCTTC.

The rearrangement joins TRBV19 to TRBJ2-7; D is possibly TRBD1 (5 bases). The CDR3 is made up of 13 amino acids. Germline V CDR1 and CDR2: LNHDA, SQIVND (reference sequence). V was clipped by 3 bases and J by 5 bases, with 11 bases between them. In nucleotides, the CDR3 is TGTGCCAGTAGTATTAAAGGGGTACACGAGCAGTACTTC. Encoded protein: CASSIKGVHEQYF.

This chain uses TRBV11-3 with TRBJ2-1, with 13 bases aligning to TRBD2. V lost 5 bases to trimming and J lost 8 bases; unmatched junction nucleotides: 9. The CDR3 is 16 residues long. From germline, CDR1 is SGHNT and CDR2 YENEEA. In DNA, the CDR3 is TGTGCCAGCAGCCAAGGACTAGCGGGAGTTCTAGATGAGCAGTTCTTC. It yields the protein CASSQGLAGVLDEQFF. Variable domain in full (rest from reference TRBV11-3 and TRBJ2-1): EAGVVQSPRYKIIEKKQPVAFWCNPISGHNTLYWYLQNLGQGPELLIRYENEEAVDDSQLPKDRFSAERLKGVDSTLKIQPAELGDSAVYLCASSQGLAGVLDEQFFGPGTRLTVL.

The J gene is TRBJ1-5, the V gene TRBV2; 9 bases map to TRBD1. The CDR3 length is 15 residues. Germline-derived CDR1 and CDR2 are SNHLY and FYNNEI. J was trimmed by 2 bases and V by 7 bases; bases with no gene match: 6. CDR3 protein: CASMDRGGGNQPQHF. CDR3 nucleotide sequence: TGTGCCAGCATGGACAGGGGTGGAGGCAATCAGCCCCAGCATTTT.

This chain joins TRBV10-1 and TRBJ2-3; 10 bases agree with TRBD1. The germline V gene encodes CDR1 WNHNN and CDR2 SYGVQD (reference sequence). There are 15 residues in the CDR3. V shed 8 bases, J shed 2 bases, and the junction held 7 bases outside the gene matches. The CDR3 loop reads CASSSGTGDTDTQYF. CDR3 nucleotide sequence: TGCGCCAGCTCCTCCGGGACAGGGGACACAGATACGCAGTATTTT.

The J gene is TRBJ2-1, the V gene TRBV6-4, with D maybe TRBD2 (5 bases). Germline V gives CDR1 MRHNA, CDR2 SNTAGT. The CDR3 totals 15 residues. Trimming removed 9 bases at V and 3 bases at J, with 18 bases between. The CDR3 DNA is TGTGCCAGGAAGCGCGCTAGCCGATTCTACAATGAGCAGTTCTTC. Translated, it gives CARKRASRFYNEQFF.

V is TRBV6-5 and J is TRBJ2-5; TRBD2 is a possible D gene (6 bases). CDR1 MNHEY and CDR2 SVGAGI come from the germline V gene. The CDR3 is 13 residues long. V was pared by 0 bases and J by 11 bases, with 13 bases between. This CDR3 reads CASSYSRDREQYF. DNA for the CDR3: TGTGCCAGCAGTTACTCGCGGGATAGGGAGCAGTACTTC.

This clone has just a few counts. The rearrangement joins TRBV6-1 to TRBJ1-6; tentative D call: TRBD1 (5 bases). The CDR3 runs 16 residues. Trimming removed 1 base at V and 6 bases at J, with 13 bases between. Germline CDR1 is MNHNS and CDR2 is SASEGT. CDR3: CASSEDPDRVNSPLHF. CDR3 nucleotides: TGTGCCAGCAGTGAAGACCCCGACAGAGTTAATTCACCCCTCCACTTT.

V gene TRBV19 combines with J gene TRBJ2-3, with 11 positions matching TRBD2. Germline CDR1 is LNHDA and CDR2 is SQIVND (reference sequence). The V segment lost 8 bases and the J segment 1 base; nucleotides outside the gene matches: 5. CDR3 length: 15 amino acids. The CDR3 DNA reads TGTGCCAGTCGTAGACTAGCGGGACGCACAGATACGCAGTATTTT. It is translated as CASRRLAGRTDTQYF.

The V call is TRBV18, the J call TRBJ2-2; no clear D gene. The CDR3 contains 16 residues. In germline, CDR1 is KGHSH, CDR2 LQKENI. Trimming removed 2 bases at V and 4 bases at J, with 14 bases between. CDR3 nucleotide sequence: TGTGCCAGCTCACCATCTAAGGTACAGATCACCGGGGAGCTGTTTTTT. Translating gives CASSPSKVQITGELFF.

V is TRBV9 and J is TRBJ1-1, with D unclear. Trimming cost V 0 bases and J 1 base, with 7 bases left between them. Germline lookup yields CDR1 SGDLS and CDR2 YYNGEE. The CDR3 is made up of 14 amino acids. The CDR3 loop reads CASSVATGNTEAFF. DNA of the CDR3: TGTGCCAGCAGCGTAGCTACGGGGAACACTGAAGCTTTCTTT.

The CDR3 reads CASSTSGRGWNEKLFF. The DNA for the CDR3 is TGTGCCAGCAGTACGTCCGGCAGGGGATGGAATGAAAAACTGTTTTTT. The chain joins TRBV28 to TRBJ1-4, with D maybe TRBD1 (6 bases). This CDR3 comprises 16 residues. The V gene's germline CDR1 is MDHEN and CDR2 SYDVKM. With 5 bases removed from V and 5 bases from J, the gap between germline ends came to 18 bases.

Notes on this clone: The sample has other DNA sequences that encode this CDR3 too. This chain links TRBV28 with TRBJ2-7; the D gene is possibly TRBD1 (5 bases). V lost 4 bases to trimming and J lost 2 bases, with 6 bases between them. This CDR3 has 12 residues. Germline V gene data show CDR1 as MDHEN and CDR2 as SYDVKM. CDR3 region: CASSSTAYEQYF. CDR3 in DNA: TGTGCCAGCAGTTCGACAGCCTACGAGCAGTACTTC.

This rearrangement joins TRBV28 to TRBJ2-5; TRBD2 might be the D (5 bases). Germline V gives CDR1 MDHEN, CDR2 SYDVKM. V dropped 8 bases and J dropped 6 bases, with 10 bases sitting between them. This CDR3 contains 11 residues. The DNA for the CDR3 is TGTGCCAGCTCGGACTGGAAGACCCAGTACTTC. As protein: CASSDWKTQYF.

The rearrangement joins TRBV9 to TRBJ1-6; D is possibly TRBD1 (5 bases). The germline V and J ends were trimmed by 4 bases and 7 bases, with 12 bases remaining between them. In germline, CDR1 is SGDLS, CDR2 YYNGEE. This CDR3 contains 14 residues. CDR3 protein: CASSPRQINSPLHF. As DNA, the CDR3 is TGTGCCAGCAGCCCCCGACAGATAAATTCACCCCTCCACTTT.